A single sample is the source of the 21 T cell receptor beta chains below, sequenced in a study of T-cell memory formation after mild COVID-19. TCRdb reanalysed the 5' RACE reads using MiXCR and keeps one entry per CDR3 protein. The table has 300,000 to 400,000 distinct CDR3 sequences, around 21% seen once. Sequencing was done on a sample of PBMCs or a T cell subset sorted from them (not recorded which). The source of these receptors is an adult woman who had mild COVID-19 (a few samples of this study predate the infection). Cell type and time point are not known.

The chain has TRBV24-1 and TRBJ2-1; the D gene is possibly TRBD1 (5 bases). The CDR3 is 13 residues long. The germline CDR1 and CDR2 sequences are KGHDR and SFDVKD. V lost 1 base and J lost 9, with 9 bases in between. CDR3 amino acids: CATSDFGRGEQFF. Written as DNA, the CDR3 is TGTGCCACCAGTGATTTCGGAAGGGGTGAGCAGTTCTTC.

This clonotype was recorded a few times. This sequence joins TRBV4-1 and TRBJ2-7; D remains unclear. Deletions cut 0 bases from V and 2 bases from J, with 11 bases between. Germline assignment: CDR1 MGHRA and CDR2 YSYEKL. This CDR3 is 15 amino acids long. Here the CDR3 DNA reads TGCGCCAGCAGCCAAGACTCCGGGTTCCCCTACGAGCAGTACTTC. This codes for CASSQDSGFPYEQYF.

This clonotype was observed a few times. The V call is TRBV6-1, the J call TRBJ2-7; no firm D call. The germline V and J ends were trimmed by 3 bases and 4 bases, with 10 bases remaining between them. This CDR3 is built from 13 residues. The V gene's germline CDR1 is MNHNS and CDR2 SASEGT. The DNA for the CDR3 is TGTGCCAGCAGTGATCGGATGGGTTACGAGCAGTACTTC. Its translation is CASSDRMGYEQYF.

The chain is built from TRBV3-1 and TRBJ1-1, with unresolved D. The CDR3 runs 16 residues. Looked up from germline, CDR1 is LGHDT and CDR2 is YNNKEL (reference sequence). V dropped 4 bases and J dropped 0 bases, with 15 bases sitting between them. The CDR3 loop is CASSPVFRIMNTEAFF. The CDR3 DNA is TGTGCCAGCAGCCCAGTCTTCAGGATCATGAACACTGAAGCTTTCTTT.

The J gene is TRBJ2-2, the V gene TRBV5-6; no clear D gene. The CDR3 sequence is 16 residues long. The V and J ends lost 0 bases and 0 bases respectively, with 9 bases between them. CDR1 is SGHDT and CDR2 is YYEEEE in the germline V gene. The CDR3 DNA reads as TGTGCCAGCAGCTTGGTTCAGAGACCGAACACCGGGGAGCTGTTTTTT. Its protein product is CASSLVQRPNTGELFF.

The chain has TRBV6-5 and TRBJ1-2; tentative D call: TRBD1 (5 bases). Deletions cut 0 bases from V and 8 bases from J, with 10 bases between. The CDR3 sequence is 13 residues long. Germline loops: CDR1 MNHEY, CDR2 SVGAGI. CDR3 DNA sequence: TGTGCCAGCAGTTACTCGTCAGGGCACGGCTACACCTTC. Protein product: CASSYSSGHGYTF.

J is TRBJ2-7 and V is TRBV20-1, with D perhaps TRBD2 (5 bases). CDR1 is DFQATT, CDR2 SNEGSKA, per germline (reference sequence). The V gene lost 6 bases and the J gene lost 2 bases, with 11 bases spanning the gap. This CDR3 contains 12 residues. CDR3 residues: CSARGEAYEQYF. As DNA, the CDR3 is TGCAGTGCCCGGGGAGAAGCCTACGAGCAGTACTTC.

This chain uses TRBV7-2 with TRBJ1-6; D is unclear. This CDR3 comprises 15 residues. The germline V gene encodes CDR1 SGHTA and CDR2 FQGNSA. Trimming left V 8 bases short and J 8 bases short, with 19 bases between. The CDR3 spells CASGGGLATYSPLHF. The CDR3 DNA is TGTGCCAGCGGCGGAGGCCTGGCGACTTATTCACCCCTCCACTTT. Full variable domain (remainder filled in from reference TRBV7-2 and TRBJ1-6): GAGVSQSPSNKVTEKGKDVELRCDPISGHTALYWYRQSLGQGLEFLIYFQGNSAPDKSGLPSDRFSAERTGGSVSTLTIQRTQQEDSAVYLCASGGGLATYSPLHFGNGTRLTVT.

V and J are TRBV6-5 and TRBJ1-1; 7 bases line up with TRBD1. This CDR3 has 13 residues. Germline CDR1 is MNHEY and CDR2 is SVGAGI. Trimming took 6 bases from V and 11 from J; bases not matched to a gene: 12. The CDR3 DNA sequence: TGTGCCAGCAGCCAAACAGGGGCGGGGGGGGCTTTCTTT. Protein product: CASSQTGAGGAFF.

The gene calls are TRBV5-8 and TRBJ1-3; D uncertain. The CDR3 contains 15 residues. V lost 1 base and J 0 bases, leaving 8 bases between the germline ends. Per germline, CDR1 SGHTS and CDR2 YDEGEE. DNA for the CDR3: TGTGCCAGCAGCTTGCGAGGATCCTCTGGAAACACCATATATTTT. As protein: CASSLRGSSGNTIYF. Looking up the rest from reference TRBV5-8 and TRBJ1-3 gives the full variable domain: EAGVTQSPTHLIKTRGQQATLRCSPISGHTSVYWYQQALGLGLQFLLWYDEGEERNRGNFPPRFSGRQFPNYSSELNVNALELEDSALYLCASSLRGSSGNTIYFGEGSWLTVV.

The chain uses TRBV15 and TRBJ2-7, with 13 bases that match TRBD2. The germline V gene has CDR1 LNHNV and CDR2 YYDKDF (reference sequence). This CDR3 has 17 residues. The V and J ends lost 4 bases and 3 bases, in that order; junction bases with no gene match: 9. CDR3 sequence reads: CATSTRTSGRFNYEQYF. Written as DNA, the CDR3 is TGTGCCACCAGCACCCGGACTAGCGGGAGATTTAACTACGAGCAGTACTTC.

The chain carries TRBV24-1 and TRBJ2-5; 7 bases are shared with TRBD1. The CDR3 covers 16 residues. Germline loops: CDR1 KGHDR, CDR2 SFDVKD. J lost 0 bases, V lost 2 bases, and 5 bases had no gene match. CDR3 DNA: TGTGCCACCAGTGATTGGGGGACAGAAGACCAAGAGACCCAGTACTTC. This translates into CATSDWGTEDQETQYF.

The rearrangement links TRBV28 to TRBJ2-3; no clear D gene. This CDR3 has 12 residues. Trimming pared 6 bases from V and 3 bases from J, leaving 7 bases between. Germline V gene lookup returns CDR1 MDHEN and CDR2 SYDVKM. CDR3 loop: CASRSVTDTQYF. CDR3 DNA sequence: TGTGCCAGCAGATCCGTGACAGATACGCAGTATTTT.

A few counts support this clonotype. The chain uses TRBV24-1 and TRBJ2-5; the D gene is possibly TRBD2 (5 bases). Deletions cut 3 bases from V and 5 bases from J, with 12 bases between. Germline V gene lookup returns CDR1 KGHDR and CDR2 SFDVKD. There are 14 residues in the CDR3. CDR3 sequence reads: CATSDLSDLETQYF. The CDR3 DNA is TGTGCCACCAGTGATCTTAGCGATCTGGAGACCCAGTACTTC.

This clonotype appeared a few times. The V and J genes are TRBV6-2 or TRBV6-3 and TRBJ2-7, with D unclear. This CDR3 is built from 13 residues. Germline CDR1 MNHEY, CDR2 SVGEGT. V shed 6 bases and J shed 3 bases, with 12 bases lying between them. CDR3: CASSPIYHYEQYF. As DNA, the CDR3 is TGTGCCAGCAGCCCAATATACCACTACGAGCAGTACTTC.

The chain carries TRBV11-2 and TRBJ1-1; D call uncertain. The CDR3 is 11 amino acids. CDR1 is SGHAT, CDR2 FQNNGV, per germline. With 5 bases removed from V and 3 bases from J, the gap between germline ends came to 4 bases. The CDR3 nucleotides are TGTGCCAGCAGCCACTACACTGAAGCTTTCTTT. Translated, it gives CASSHYTEAFF.

This clonotype was counted only a few times. The J gene is TRBJ2-5, the V gene TRBV7-2, with 7 bases fitting TRBD2. This CDR3 has 14 residues. The germline gives CDR1 SGHTA, CDR2 FQGNSA. J lost 1 base, V lost 4 bases, and 3 bases had no gene match. Here the CDR3 DNA reads TGTGCCAGCAGCTGGGGGGGGACCCAAGAGACCCAGTACTTC. Translated, it gives CASSWGGTQETQYF.

To note about this clonotype: As the CDR3 is not closed by the conserved phenylalanine or tryptophan, this likely results from a read error. The gene calls are TRBV25-1 and TRBJ2-3, with 7 bases matching TRBD1. The CDR3 is 13 residues long. Per the germline V gene, CDR1 is MGHDK and CDR2 is SYGVNS. Unmatched junction bases numbered 11, after V lost 7 bases and J lost 10 bases. In nucleotides, the CDR3 is TGTGCCAGCACCCTCTCCGGGACAGTGGCGCAGTATATT. Its translation: CASTLSGTVAQYI.

There are a few counts of this clonotype. The chain joins TRBV5-1 to TRBJ1-4, with TRBD1 matching over 7 bases. This CDR3 has 14 residues. The germline V gene has CDR1 SGHRS and CDR2 YFSETQ. The V gene end was trimmed by 4 bases and the J gene end by 5 bases; junction bases not matched to a gene: 5. The CDR3: CASSPGQPNEKLFF. The CDR3 nucleotides read TGCGCCAGCAGCCCGGGACAGCCGAATGAAAAACTGTTTTTT.

This clonotype was picked up a small number of times. CDR3: CASSITGTGGTEAFF. The CDR3 coding sequence is TGTGCCAGTAGTATTACCGGGACAGGTGGCACTGAAGCTTTCTTT. The chain uses TRBV19 and TRBJ1-1, with 8 bases aligning to TRBD1. This CDR3 has 15 amino acids. Germline values: CDR1 LNHDA, CDR2 SQIVND (reference sequence). The J segment lost 4 bases and the V segment lost 3 bases, leaving 7 bases of the junction unmatched.

The rearrangement uses TRBV5-5 and TRBJ1-2; D unresolved. Germline assignment: CDR1 SGHKS and CDR2 YYEKEE (reference sequence). V lost 1 base to trimming and J lost 6 bases, with 7 bases between them. The CDR3 covers 12 residues. The chain's CDR3 is CASSLNLNGYTF. The CDR3 DNA is TGTGCCAGCAGCTTGAATCTGAATGGCTACACCTTC.